This T cell receptor beta chain comes out of a study of blood T cell repertoires in COVID-19. In the study overall: The United States, Italy and Spain provided the acute and convalescent COVID-19 samples. The cDNA or gDNA used as material had been derived from T cells, B-cell-depleted T cells, or PBMCs.

The count of this clone is one. Other DNA sequences in this sample translate to the same CDR3. The CDR3 is 16 amino acids. Germline V gene data show CDR1 as SGHTA and CDR2 as FQGNSA. Trimming took 8 bases from V and 5 from J; bases not matched to a gene: 12. Under the authors' procedure: How many nucleated cells were present was estimated from reference gene primer amplification. Here immunoSEQ multiplex PCR was the method, and the copy in TCRdb shows in-frame clones only, minus some. V, J and clone size derive from that table, while D and trimming were established from the DNA sequence. The repertoire consists of around 110,000 clones, with approximately 80% occurring once and the leading ten covering more than 4.5%.

The receptor comes from a woman in her 70s with acute or convalescent COVID-19. This sequence joins TRBV7-2 and TRBJ2-1, with TRBD2 matching over 10 bases. Sequencing was done on a sample of peripheral blood. CDR3 sequence reads: CASCIAGGGPNNEQFF. The CDR3 DNA reads as TGTGCCAGCTGCATAGCGGGGGGAGGCCCTAACAATGAGCAGTTCTTC.